This T cell receptor beta chain is drawn from a study of control samples from healthy donors and cancer patients. The table came from immunoSEQ multiplex PCR; TCRdb's copy has only in-frame clones and leaves some out. The sample includes a few hundred thousand clones, around 90% of them seen just once. The junction had 4 bases not matched to a gene; V was cut back by 2 bases and J by 1 base. Germline values: CDR1 WSHSY, CDR2 SAAADI. This CDR3 contains 15 residues. Material: PBMCs. This chain links TRBV10-2 with TRBJ1-1, with 7 bases identical to TRBD1. This receptor was taken from a man aged 35-49 years with head and neck cancer. CDR3 DNA sequence: TGCGCCAGCAGTGAGCCCGGGACAGCGAACACTGAAGCTTTCTTT. Translated: CASSEPGTANTEAFF.